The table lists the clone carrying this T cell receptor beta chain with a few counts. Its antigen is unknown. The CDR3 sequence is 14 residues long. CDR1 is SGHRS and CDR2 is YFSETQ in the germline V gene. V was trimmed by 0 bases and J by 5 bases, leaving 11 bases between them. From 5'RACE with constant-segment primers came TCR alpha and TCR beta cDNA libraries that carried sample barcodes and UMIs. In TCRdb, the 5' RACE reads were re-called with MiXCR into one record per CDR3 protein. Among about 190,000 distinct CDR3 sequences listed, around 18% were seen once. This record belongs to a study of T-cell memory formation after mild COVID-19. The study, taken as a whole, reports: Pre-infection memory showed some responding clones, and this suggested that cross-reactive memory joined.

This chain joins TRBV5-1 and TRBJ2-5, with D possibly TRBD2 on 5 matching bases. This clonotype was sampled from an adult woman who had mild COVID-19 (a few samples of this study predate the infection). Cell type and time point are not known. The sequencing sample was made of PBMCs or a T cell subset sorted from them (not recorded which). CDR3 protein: CASSLGPRGETQYF. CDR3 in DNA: TGCGCCAGCAGCTTGGGACCTCGCGGGGAGACCCAGTACTTC.